Below are 9 T cell receptor beta chains sequenced from a single sample in a study of blood T cell repertoires in COVID-19. Profiling relied on immunoSEQ multiplex PCR, and the TCRdb table lists in-frame clones only, not all of them. The data contain around 49,000 clones, approximately 78% of them seen just once; the ten biggest clones take up around 5.4%. Sequenced sample: PBMCs or T cells enriched from blood (not recorded which). The receptors here all came from a woman aged 45-65 years with acute COVID-19.

The chain employs TRBV5-1 and TRBJ1-4; 7 positions agree with TRBD1. Germline-derived CDR1 and CDR2 are SGHRS and YFSETQ. V was clipped by 4 bases and J by 7 bases; unmatched bases: 10. The length of the CDR3 is 15 residues. CDR3 residues: CASSPGGRGPEKLFF. The DNA of the CDR3 is TGCGCCAGCAGCCCAGGGGGGAGAGGTCCTGAAAAACTGTTTTTT.

This sequence joins TRBV2 and TRBJ2-3; 13 bases map to TRBD2. The CDR3 runs 14 residues. Losses at the gene ends were 8 bases for V and 6 bases for J; bases not matched to a gene: 5. Germline V lookup: CDR1 SNHLY, CDR2 FYNNEI. In nucleotides, the CDR3 is TGTGCCAGCGGACTAGCGGGGGACTGGGATACGCAGTATTTT. It encodes CASGLAGDWDTQYF. Based on the CDR3 plus reference TRBV2 and TRBJ2-3, the full variable domain is EPEVTQTPSHQVTQMGQEVILRCVPISNHLYFYWYRQILGQKVEFLVSFYNNEISEKSEIFDDQFSVERPDGSNFTLKIRSTKLEDSAMYFCASGLAGDWDTQYFGPGTRLTVL.

This rearrangement joins TRBV2 to TRBJ2-5; maybe TRBD2 (5 bases). The CDR3 length is 17 residues. Per germline, CDR1 SNHLY and CDR2 FYNNEI. Trimming shortened V by 2 bases and J by 3 bases, and 19 bases separated the two germline ends. In DNA, the CDR3 is TGTGCCAGCAGTGAATCGGCGAGGAGGAATAGGGAAGAGACCCAGTACTTC. Amino acids: CASSESARRNREETQYF.

This clone was observed once. For the CDR3, the DNA is TGTGCCAGCAGCTTGTGGCTAGCGGGGGCATCCGGGGAGCTGTTTTTT. Its protein is CASSLWLAGASGELFF. The chain employs TRBV11-2 and TRBJ2-2; 10 bases are shared with TRBD2. This CDR3 has 16 residues. Germline lookup yields CDR1 SGHAT and CDR2 FQNNGV. V shed 3 bases, J shed 6 bases, and the junction held 7 bases outside the gene matches.

This clone was counted between two and nine times. This rearrangement joins TRBV7-3 to TRBJ1-4; 9 positions agree with TRBD1. CDR1 is SGHTA and CDR2 is FQGTGA in the germline V gene. V lost 1 base, J lost 8 bases, and 5 bases stayed unmatched. CDR3 length: 15 amino acids. CDR3 protein: CASSLSGTGNEKLFF. CDR3 DNA sequence: TGTGCCAGCAGCTTAAGTGGGACAGGGAACGAAAAACTGTTTTTT.

V is TRBV19 and J is TRBJ1-5; D remains ambiguous. Trimming shortened V by 6 bases and J by 4 bases, and 10 bases separated the two germline ends. The CDR3 extends over 13 amino acids. Germline CDR1 reads LNHDA; CDR2 reads SQIVND (reference sequence). DNA for the CDR3: TGTGCCAGTAGATACAGAAGTAATCAGCCCCAGCATTTT. Translated, it gives CASRYRSNQPQHF.

The chain links TRBV5-4 to TRBJ2-5; D is possibly TRBD1 (6 bases). Trimming took 4 bases from V and 5 from J, leaving 21 bases between them. Germline V gene data show CDR1 as SGHNT and CDR2 as YYREEE (reference sequence). The CDR3 extends over 16 amino acids. CDR3 amino acids: CASSRQGKLNEETQYF. CDR3 nucleotides: TGTGCCAGCAGCCGGCAGGGGAAATTAAACGAGGAGACCCAGTACTTC.

V usage is TRBV25-1 and J usage is TRBJ2-5, with 15 bases identical to TRBD2. V lost 3 bases, J lost 4 bases, and 3 bases stayed unmatched. The CDR3 loop spans 16 amino acids. From germline, CDR1 is MGHDK and CDR2 SYGVNS. CDR3 loop: CASSELGLAGGETQYF. CDR3 coding DNA: TGTGCCAGCAGTGAGCTGGGACTAGCGGGGGGAGAGACCCAGTACTTC.

The rearrangement joins TRBV30 to TRBJ2-2; 7 positions match TRBD2. V gave up 0 bases and J gave up 4 bases; unmatched junction bases: 5. Germline V gene data show CDR1 as GTSNPN and CDR2 as SVGIG (reference sequence). CDR3 length: 15 amino acids. CDR3 sequence reads: CAWSVGGGATGELFF. CDR3 bases: TGTGCCTGGAGTGTAGGCGGGGGTGCCACCGGGGAGCTGTTTTTT.